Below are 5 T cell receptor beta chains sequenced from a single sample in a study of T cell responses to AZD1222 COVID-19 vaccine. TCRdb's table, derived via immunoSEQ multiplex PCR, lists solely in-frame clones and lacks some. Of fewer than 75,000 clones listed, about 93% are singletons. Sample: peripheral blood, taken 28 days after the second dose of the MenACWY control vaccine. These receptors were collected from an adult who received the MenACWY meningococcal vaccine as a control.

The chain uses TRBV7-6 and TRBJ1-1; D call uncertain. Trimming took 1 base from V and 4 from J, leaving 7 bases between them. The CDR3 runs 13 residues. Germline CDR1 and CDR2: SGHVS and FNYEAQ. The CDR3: CASSLGVGTEAFF. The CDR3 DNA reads TGTGCCAGCAGCTTAGGGGTGGGCACTGAAGCTTTCTTT.

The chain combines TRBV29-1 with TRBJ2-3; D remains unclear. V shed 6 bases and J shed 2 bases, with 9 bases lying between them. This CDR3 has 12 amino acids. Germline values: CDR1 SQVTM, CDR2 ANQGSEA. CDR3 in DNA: TGCAGCGTGCGACCGAACACAGATACGCAGTATTTT. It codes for CSVRPNTDTQYF.

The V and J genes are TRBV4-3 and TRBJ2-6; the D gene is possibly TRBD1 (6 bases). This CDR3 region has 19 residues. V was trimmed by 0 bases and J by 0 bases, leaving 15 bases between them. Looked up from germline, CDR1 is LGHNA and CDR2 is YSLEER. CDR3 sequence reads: CASSQEEAGASSGANVLTF. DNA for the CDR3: TGCGCCAGCAGCCAAGAAGAGGCAGGGGCAAGCTCTGGGGCCAACGTCCTGACTTTC.

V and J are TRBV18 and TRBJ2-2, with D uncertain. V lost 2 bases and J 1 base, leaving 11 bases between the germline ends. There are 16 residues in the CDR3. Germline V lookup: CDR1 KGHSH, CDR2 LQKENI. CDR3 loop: CASSPATLGNTGELFF. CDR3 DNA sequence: TGTGCCAGCTCACCAGCGACCCTAGGGAACACCGGGGAGCTGTTTTTT.

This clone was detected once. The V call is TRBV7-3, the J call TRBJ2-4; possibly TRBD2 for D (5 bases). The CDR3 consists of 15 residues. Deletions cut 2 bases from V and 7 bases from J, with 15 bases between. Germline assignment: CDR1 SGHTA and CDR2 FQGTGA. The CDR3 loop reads CASSLFPEGENIQYF. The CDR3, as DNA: TGTGCCAGCAGCTTATTCCCAGAGGGAGAGAACATTCAGTACTTC. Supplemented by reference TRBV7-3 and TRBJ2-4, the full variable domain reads GAGVSQTPSNKVTEKGKYVELRCDPISGHTALYWYRQSLGQGPEFLIYFQGTGAADDSGLPNDRFFAVRPEGSVSTLKIQRTERGDSAVYLCASSLFPEGENIQYFGAGTRLSVL.